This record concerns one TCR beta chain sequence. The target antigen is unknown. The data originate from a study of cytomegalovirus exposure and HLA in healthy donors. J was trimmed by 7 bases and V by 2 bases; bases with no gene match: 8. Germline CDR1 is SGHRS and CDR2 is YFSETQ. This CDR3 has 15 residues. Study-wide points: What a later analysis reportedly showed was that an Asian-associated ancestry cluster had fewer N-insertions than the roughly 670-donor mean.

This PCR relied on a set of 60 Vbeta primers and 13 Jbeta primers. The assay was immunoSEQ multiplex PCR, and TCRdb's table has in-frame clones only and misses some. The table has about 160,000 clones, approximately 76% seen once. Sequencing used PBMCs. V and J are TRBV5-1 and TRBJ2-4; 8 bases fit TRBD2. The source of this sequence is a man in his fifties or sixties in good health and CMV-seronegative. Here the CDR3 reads CASSFEGTRGNIQYF. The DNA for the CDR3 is TGCGCCAGCAGCTTTGAGGGGACTAGGGGCAACATTCAGTACTTC.